This T cell receptor (beta chain) was obtained from a study of spatial heterogeneity in lung cancer. Background on the study: Beta-chain sequences consistently outnumbered alpha-chain sequences in detection. Combinations of a unique TCR and a UMI were tallied in raw reads, and on average each appeared more than ten times.

Time point noted: sample taken at primary tumor resection. In each case, whole RNA from tumor, nontumor lung or frozen PBMC was sequenced unsorted. The donor group consisted of around 70 patients who had untreated, early-stage non-small cell lung cancer. Trimming removed 4 bases at V and 1 base at J, with 10 bases between. The CDR3 consists of 14 residues. Germline CDR1 is SGHRS and CDR2 is YFSETQ. In the library, each TCR cDNA molecule bore its own unique molecular identifier. Using its own MiXCR run on the 5' RACE reads, TCRdb lists one record per CDR3 protein. The table has about 45,000 distinct CDR3 sequences, about 12% seen once; the top ten hold approximately 40%. This clonotype was detected a few times.

The sample was PBMCs, taken at surgery. This rearrangement joins TRBV5-1 to TRBJ2-3; D may be TRBD2 (7 bases). The clonotype originates from a female donor with early-stage non-small cell lung cancer. CDR3 sequence reads: CASSPGGGTDTQYF. The CDR3 coding sequence is TGCGCCAGCAGCCCGGGGGGCGGCACAGATACGCAGTATTTT.